This TCR beta chain is drawn from a study of blood T cell repertoires in COVID-19. Study-wide background: The origin of the acute and convalescent COVID-19 samples was the United States, Italy and Spain. PBMCs, B-cell-depleted T cells, or T cells provided the cDNA or gDNA that made up the material.

Trimming removed 7 bases from V and 6 bases from J, with 7 bases in between. Germline V gene lookup returns CDR1 MNHEY and CDR2 SVGAGI. The CDR3 length is 11 residues. In the original analysis: Amplification of reference gene primers was used by the study to estimate nucleated cell counts. Libraries were prepared by immunoSEQ multiplex PCR; TCRdb keeps only in-frame clonotypes and omits some of them. The V and J calls and clone size were taken over from that table, and D and trimming were inferred from the DNA. The data hold 380,000 or so clones, with roughly 80% observed a single time. This TCR was recovered from a human donor with acute or convalescent COVID-19. The donor label of this sample is uncertain. The rearrangement uses TRBV6-5 and TRBJ2-1, with no clear D. The sequencing input was peripheral blood. The CDR3: CASTSGNEQFF. The DNA of the CDR3 is TGTGCCAGCACCTCAGGCAATGAGCAGTTCTTC.